The rows below give T cell receptor beta chains drawn from one sample of a study of cytomegalovirus exposure and HLA in healthy donors. Sequenced by immunoSEQ multiplex PCR; TCRdb stores in-frame clones only, minus some. The sample records about 190,000 clones, more than 80% being singletons. Sequencing was carried out using PBMCs. Receptors originate from a man in his late teens or twenties in good health and CMV-seropositive. CDR3s include the opening cysteine and the closing phenylalanine or tryptophan. The order of the fields is J gene, V gene, D gene, CDR3 DNA, CDR3 protein. D genes are given only for firm matches.

J gene: TRBJ1-2; V gene: TRBV7-3; D gene: .; CDR3 DNA: TGTGCCAGCAGCTCCCCGGGGGTAGAGCGAGGCTACACCTTC; CDR3 protein: CASSSPGVERGYTF
J gene: TRBJ2-1; V gene: TRBV9; D gene: TRBD2; CDR3 DNA: TGTGCCAGCAGCGTAGAGTGGCGGGAGGGGGTGGTCAATGAGCAGTTCTTC; CDR3 protein: CASSVEWREGVVNEQFF
J gene: TRBJ2-1; V gene: TRBV6-1; D gene: .; CDR3 DNA: TGTGCCAGCACCCTCACGGGAGCCAACAATGAGCAGTTCTTC; CDR3 protein: CASTLTGANNEQFF
J gene: TRBJ2-3; V gene: TRBV23-1; D gene: .; CDR3 DNA: TGCGCCAGCAGTCAATCCCGGGATACGCAGTATTTT; CDR3 protein: CASSQSRDTQYF
J gene: TRBJ2-7; V gene: TRBV28; D gene: TRBD2; CDR3 DNA: TGTGCCAGCAGCCCTAGCGGGAGGGCCCGCGAGCAGTACTTC; CDR3 protein: CASSPSGRAREQYF
J gene: TRBJ1-1; V gene: TRBV30; D gene: TRBD1; CDR3 DNA: TGTGCCTGGACCAAGACAGGGGTTCACACTGAAGCTTTCTTT; CDR3 protein: CAWTKTGVHTEAFF
J gene: TRBJ2-7; V gene: TRBV5-1; D gene: TRBD2; CDR3 DNA: TGCGCCAGCAGCATGGGACTAGCGGCGGCCTACGAGCAGTACTTC; CDR3 protein: CASSMGLAAAYEQYF
J gene: TRBJ1-3; V gene: TRBV2; D gene: .; CDR3 DNA: TGTGCCAGCAGTGAATCAGGGGATCCTGGAAACACCATATATTTT; CDR3 protein: CASSESGDPGNTIYF
J gene: TRBJ1-4; V gene: TRBV4-3; D gene: TRBD1; CDR3 DNA: TGCGCCAGCAGCCAGGGGACAGGGTCGGGGACGGAAAAACTGTTTTTT; CDR3 protein: CASSQGTGSGTEKLFF
J gene: TRBJ2-7; V gene: TRBV7-9; D gene: TRBD2; CDR3 DNA: TGTGCCAGCAGCTTAGCGGGGGCTAGCGGGAATGTCTTC; CDR3 protein: CASSLAGASGNVF
J gene: TRBJ2-7; V gene: TRBV28; D gene: TRBD1; CDR3 DNA: TGTGCCAGCAGTTTAATGGTGGCCGGGACAGCGCGCTCCTACGAGCAGTACTTC; CDR3 protein: CASSLMVAGTARSYEQYF
J gene: TRBJ2-7; V gene: TRBV7-9; D gene: .; CDR3 DNA: TGTGCCAGCAGCCCGGGAAGGGGGGGCGATTTCTACGAGCAGTACTTC; CDR3 protein: CASSPGRGGDFYEQYF
J gene: TRBJ2-7; V gene: TRBV30; D gene: .; CDR3 DNA: TGTGCCTGGAGATCGGGGTTCTACGAGCAGTACTTC; CDR3 protein: CAWRSGFYEQYF
J gene: TRBJ2-2; V gene: TRBV5-1; D gene: TRBD1; CDR3 DNA: TGCGCCAGCAGCTGGGGGACAGGGGGCGCCACCGGGGAGCTGTTTTTT; CDR3 protein: CASSWGTGGATGELFF
J gene: TRBJ2-7; V gene: TRBV28; D gene: TRBD2; CDR3 DNA: TGTGCCAGCAGCCCCCCCTGGCGGGAGGGCTCCTACGAGCAGTACTTC; CDR3 protein: CASSPPWREGSYEQYF
J gene: TRBJ2-7; V gene: TRBV29-1; D gene: TRBD2; CDR3 DNA: TGCAGCGTTTTAACTAGCGGGGCCTCCTACGAGCAGTACTTC; CDR3 protein: CSVLTSGASYEQYF